This entry features one T cell receptor (beta chain) sequence. The antigen is undetermined. CDR3 length equals 17 residues. Trimming left V 5 bases short and J 0 bases short, with 18 bases between. The germline CDR1 and CDR2 sequences are SGHVS and FNYEAQ. In the study's own analysis: Owing to the provision of junction-only sequences devoid of quality scores by immunoSEQ, filtering differed. TCRdb's copy holds only in-frame clones and misses some; the assay was immunoSEQ multiplex PCR. D and trimming were read from the DNA, whereas the V and J calls and clone size are those reported in that table. There are roughly 700,000 clones in the sample; approximately 79% occur only once, and about 1.8% lies in the top ten. The source of the sample is a study of shared clonotypes between healthy human individuals. Overall study: The donor group consisted of two women and three men, aged 18 to 49. Findings of the study overall: Clonotypes shared by all four sorted-subset donors had higher generation probabilities than non-shared clonotypes.

None of the donors, who were healthy HIV-negative adults, had recently had acute infections or vaccinations. V usage is TRBV7-6 and J usage is TRBJ2-3, with D tentatively TRBD2 (5 bases). The TCR originated in a woman aged 25 to 39 in good health. The sample comprised memory CD4+ T cells sorted from blood. Subset indicated: CD45RA-negative fraction. The CDR3 DNA follows: TGTGCCAGCAGCCCCAAGGTGGGAGTAATTAGCACAGATACGCAGTATTTT. Protein: CASSPKVGVISTDTQYF.